Shown below are 21 T cell receptor beta chains from a single sample sequenced in a study of OX40 agonist ivuxolimab in advanced cancers. Assay: immunoSEQ multiplex PCR; the TCRdb copy retains only in-frame clones and omits some. The data hold 75,000 to 95,000 clones, with 70% to 90% observed a single time. This specimen was CD4+ or CD8+ T cells sorted from blood, taken in a trial of the OX40 agonist ivuxolimab. Receptors originate from an adult with an advanced solid tumor such as melanoma, head and neck, liver or kidney cancer.

The chain combines TRBV15 with TRBJ1-2; no reliable D call. This CDR3 has 16 residues. Germline V gene data show CDR1 as LNHNV and CDR2 as YYDKDF (reference sequence). Trimming shortened V by 0 bases and J by 4 bases, and 15 bases separated the two germline ends. DNA of the CDR3: TGTGCCACCAGCAGAGATCGGGCAGGTATACTCTATGGCTACACCTTC. Protein product: CATSRDRAGILYGYTF. Combining the CDR3 with reference TRBV15 and TRBJ1-2 gives the whole variable domain DAMVIQNPRYQVTQFGKPVTLSCSQTLNHNVMYWYQQKSSQAPKLLFHYYDKDFNNEADTPDNFQSRRPNTSFCFLDIRSPGLGDTAMYLCATSRDRAGILYGYTFGSGTRLTVV.

The rearrangement links TRBV5-1 to TRBJ1-2; D gene unclear. Germline assignment: CDR1 SGHRS and CDR2 YFSETQ. The ends were cut back, 5 bases at V and 3 bases at J, with 17 bases in the middle. This CDR3 region has 15 residues. The CDR3 DNA sequence: TGCGCCAGCAGAGCCGGGTCCGGTACTCACTATGGCTACACCTTC. Translated, it gives CASRAGSGTHYGYTF. Full variable domain (remainder filled in from reference TRBV5-1 and TRBJ1-2): KAGVTQTPRYLIKTRGQQVTLSCSPISGHRSVSWYQQTPGQGLQFLFEYFSETQRNKGNFPGRFSGRQFSNSRSEMNVSTLELGDSALYLCASRAGSGTHYGYTFGSGTRLTVV.

This clone came up a few times. The chain recombines TRBV27 with TRBJ1-2; 10 bases map to TRBD1. The junction had 7 bases not matched to a gene; V was cut back by 5 bases and J by 4 bases. Germline lookup yields CDR1 MNHEY and CDR2 SMNVEV (reference sequence). The CDR3 is made up of 15 amino acids. CDR3 loop: CASSPDRGRGYGYTF. In nucleotides, the CDR3 is TGTGCCAGCAGTCCAGACAGGGGGCGAGGCTATGGCTACACCTTC.

The chain carries TRBV19 and TRBJ1-4; weak D call: TRBD1 (6 bases). This CDR3 has 14 residues. V was clipped by 7 bases and J by 3 bases, with 12 bases between them. In germline, CDR1 is LNHDA, CDR2 SQIVND (reference sequence). The CDR3 sequence: CASMRTEPNEKLFF. CDR3 coding DNA: TGTGCCAGTATGCGGACAGAGCCTAATGAAAAACTGTTTTTT.

J is TRBJ1-6 and V is TRBV27, with D hard to call. This CDR3 has 16 residues. V dropped 6 bases and J dropped 0 bases, with 12 bases sitting between them. CDR1 and CDR2 (germline): MNHEY, SMNVEV (reference sequence). The CDR3 DNA is TGTGCCAGCAGCCCTAAGCAAGACTCCTATAATTCACCCCTCCACTTT. Translating it yields CASSPKQDSYNSPLHF.

The chain has TRBV5-6 and TRBJ2-3; TRBD2 might be the D (6 bases). Germline V gene data show CDR1 as SGHDT and CDR2 as YYEEEE. The V and J ends lost 4 bases and 5 bases respectively, with 17 bases between them. This CDR3 has 15 residues. The CDR3 region is CASSLDGGSGDTQYF. The CDR3 bases are TGTGCCAGCAGCCTAGATGGGGGGTCCGGAGATACGCAGTATTTT.

The chain combines TRBV7-2 with TRBJ2-5; D is possibly TRBD1 (5 bases). The V and J ends lost 5 bases and 0 bases respectively, with 10 bases between them. Germline assignment: CDR1 SGHTA and CDR2 FQGNSA. The CDR3 totals 14 residues. The CDR3 region has the DNA TGTGCCAGCAGCCACGACAGTTACCAAGAGACCCAGTACTTC. Residues: CASSHDSYQETQYF.

The chain uses TRBV6-1 and TRBJ2-3; 7 positions match TRBD2. CDR3 size: 14 residues. Trimming took 8 bases from V and 0 from J; bases not matched to a gene: 5. Per the germline V gene, CDR1 is MNHNS and CDR2 is SASEGT. In DNA form, the CDR3 reads TGTGCCAGCGTGGACGGGGGGAGCACAGATACGCAGTATTTT. The encoded protein is CASVDGGSTDTQYF.

This chain links TRBV6-5 with TRBJ2-7, with a tentative D call TRBD2 (6 bases). Germline V CDR1 and CDR2: MNHEY, SVGAGI. Between the trimmed V and J ends, which lost 5 bases and 4 bases, there was a span of 15 bases. CDR3 length: 14 residues. The CDR3 sequence is CASSDQGGTYEQYF. DNA for the CDR3: TGTGCCAGCAGTGATCAGGGAGGAACGTACGAGCAGTACTTC.

This clone was detected a few times. The chain employs TRBV7-3 and TRBJ2-2; maybe TRBD1 (5 bases). The germline V gene has CDR1 SGHTA and CDR2 FQGTGA. V lost 6 bases, J lost 0 bases, and 11 bases lay in between. The CDR3 sequence is 15 residues long. As DNA, the CDR3 is TGTGCCAGCAGTCCCACAGGCGCGAACACCGGGGAGCTGTTTTTT. Residues: CASSPTGANTGELFF.

V and J are TRBV7-2 and TRBJ1-1; TRBD1 matches 7 bases. Germline trimming cut 4 bases from V and 6 bases from J; bases unmatched to any gene: 8. CDR1 and CDR2 (germline): SGHTA, FQGNSA. The CDR3 covers 14 residues. The CDR3 loop reads CASSSEGARAEAFF. The CDR3 DNA is TGTGCCAGCAGCTCTGAGGGGGCGCGGGCTGAAGCTTTCTTT. The full variable domain, its missing parts supplied by reference TRBV7-2 and TRBJ1-1, is GAGVSQSPSNKVTEKGKDVELRCDPISGHTALYWYRQSLGQGLEFLIYFQGNSAPDKSGLPSDRFSAERTGGSVSTLTIQRTQQEDSAVYLCASSSEGARAEAFFGQGTRLTVV.

V usage is TRBV13 and J usage is TRBJ2-1, with TRBD2 identical over 9 bases. V was pared by 1 base and J by 8 bases, with 12 bases of the junction left unmatched. This CDR3 region has 17 residues. Germline loops: CDR1 PRHDT, CDR2 FYEKMQ (reference sequence). CDR3 DNA sequence: TGTGCCAGCAGCTTAGATTCTAGCGGGGCCTTTTGGGATGAGCAGTTCTTC. Its protein is CASSLDSSGAFWDEQFF.

The J gene is TRBJ2-3, the V gene TRBV18; D may match TRBD1 or TRBD2 (5 bases each). Germline-derived CDR1 and CDR2 are KGHSH and LQKENI. V was clipped by 4 bases and J by 2 bases, with 7 bases between them. The CDR3 runs to 13 residues. Here the CDR3 DNA reads TGTGCCAGCTCACGGGACGTCACAGATACGCAGTATTTT. This sequence encodes CASSRDVTDTQYF.

The rearrangement joins TRBV5-1 to TRBJ2-5; perhaps TRBD2 as D (5 bases). This CDR3 comprises 14 residues. V was cut by 2 bases and J by 5 bases, with 13 bases left in between. CDR1 and CDR2 (germline): SGHRS, YFSETQ. The CDR3 region has the DNA TGCGCCAGCAGCTTATCAGGCTCGGGGGAGACCCAGTACTTC. Translation gives CASSLSGSGETQYF.

CDR3 sequence (DNA): TGTGCCAGCAGTCCCCAAGGGGGGGGCGGCGGCTATGGCTACACCTTC. Protein: CASSPQGGGGGYGYTF. The chain is built from TRBV2 and TRBJ1-2; a weak D match, TRBD1 (6 bases). CDR3 length equals 16 residues. V was trimmed by 5 bases and J by 4 bases, leaving 20 bases between them. Germline V CDR1 and CDR2: SNHLY, FYNNEI.

This chain uses TRBV27 with TRBJ2-5; D perhaps matches TRBD2 (6 bases). CDR1 and CDR2 from the germline V gene are MNHEY and SMNVEV (reference sequence). The CDR3 spans 13 residues. The V end was cut by 6 bases, the J end by 0 bases, with 8 bases between. DNA for the CDR3: TGTGCCAGCAGGGGGGGAAACCAAGAGACCCAGTACTTC. It is translated as CASRGGNQETQYF.

The chain employs TRBV5-1 and TRBJ2-6; D uncertain. Germline loops: CDR1 SGHRS, CDR2 YFSETQ. This CDR3 comprises 19 residues. With 1 base removed from V and 4 bases from J, the gap between germline ends came to 21 bases. The CDR3 here is CASSLYGRQLASGANVLTF. CDR3 nucleotide sequence: TGCGCCAGCAGCTTGTATGGACGTCAGCTTGCGTCCGGGGCCAACGTCCTGACTTTC.

As concerns this clone: This CDR3 is also generated by other DNA sequences in the sample. The chain carries TRBV7-2 and TRBJ2-1; D might be TRBD2 (5 bases). The germline CDR1 and CDR2 sequences are SGHTA and FQGNSA. Between the trimmed V and J ends, which lost 3 bases and 2 bases, there was a span of 5 bases. This CDR3 is 13 amino acids long. CDR3 sequence: CASSFGTYNEQFF. CDR3 DNA sequence: TGTGCCAGCAGCTTCGGGACCTACAATGAGCAGTTCTTC.

The V gene is TRBV10-2, the J gene TRBJ1-6; TRBD1 aligns across 7 bases. Per the germline V gene, CDR1 is WSHSY and CDR2 is SAAADI. V was clipped by 6 bases and J by 6 bases; unmatched bases: 8. The CDR3 has 15 amino acids. CDR3 sequence reads: CASSLTGSFNSPLHF. As DNA, the CDR3 is TGCGCCAGCAGCTTGACAGGGTCGTTTAATTCACCCCTCCACTTT.

This sequence joins TRBV10-3 and TRBJ1-4; D gene uncertain. The CDR3 runs to 13 residues. Trimming left V 0 bases short and J 8 bases short, with 7 bases between. Germline CDR1 is ENHRY and CDR2 is SYGVKD. The CDR3 bases are TGTGCCATCAGTGAGTCTCAGGCGGAAAAACTGTTTTTT. This codes for CAISESQAEKLFF.

The chain combines TRBV19 with TRBJ1-5; D unresolved. The CDR3 totals 14 residues. The germline V gene has CDR1 LNHDA and CDR2 SQIVND (reference sequence). V was shortened by 0 bases and J by 4 bases, with 7 bases between the two germline ends. In nucleotides, the CDR3 is TGTGCCAGTAGTATAGATACCCCTAATCAGCCCCAGCATTTT. This encodes CASSIDTPNQPQHF.